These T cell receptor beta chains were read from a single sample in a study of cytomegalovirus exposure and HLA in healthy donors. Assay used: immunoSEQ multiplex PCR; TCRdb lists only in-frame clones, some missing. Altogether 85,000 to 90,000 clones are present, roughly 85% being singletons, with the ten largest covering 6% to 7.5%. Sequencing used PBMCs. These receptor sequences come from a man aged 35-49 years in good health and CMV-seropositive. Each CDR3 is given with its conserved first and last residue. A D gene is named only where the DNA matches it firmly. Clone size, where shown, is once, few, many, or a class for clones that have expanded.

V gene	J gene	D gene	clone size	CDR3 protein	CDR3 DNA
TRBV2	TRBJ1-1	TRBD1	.	CASFRTGGMNTEAFF	TGTGCCAGCTTTAGGACAGGGGGGATGAACACTGAAGCTTTCTTT
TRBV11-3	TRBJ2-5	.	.	CASSPSPGEETQYF	TGTGCCAGCAGCCCAAGCCCGGGGGAAGAGACCCAGTACTTC
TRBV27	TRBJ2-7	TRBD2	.	CASSLLASGTFEQYF	TGTGCCAGCAGTTTACTGGCTAGCGGGACCTTCGAGCAGTACTTC
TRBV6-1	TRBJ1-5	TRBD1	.	CASSARLSLGTGANQPQHF	TGTGCCAGCAGTGCTAGGCTAAGTTTAGGGACAGGGGCTAATCAGCCCCAGCATTTT
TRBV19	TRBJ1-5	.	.	CASSPRTDLTQPQHF	TGTGCCAGTAGTCCCCGGACAGACCTGACACAGCCCCAGCATTTT
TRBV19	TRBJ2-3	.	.	CASSGGVTDTQYF	TGTGCCAGTAGCGGCGGGGTCACAGATACGCAGTATTTT
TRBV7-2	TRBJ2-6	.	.	CASSLRGSGANVLTF	TGTGCCAGCAGCTTACGGGGGTCTGGGGCCAACGTCCTGACTTTC
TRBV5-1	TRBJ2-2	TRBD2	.	CASSLQLAGGNTGELFF	TGCGCCAGCAGCTTGCAACTAGCGGGGGGGAACACCGGGGAGCTGTTTTTT
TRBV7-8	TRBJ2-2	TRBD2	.	CASRRRTSVNTGELFF	TGTGCCAGCAGACGAAGGACTAGTGTGAACACCGGGGAGCTGTTTTTT
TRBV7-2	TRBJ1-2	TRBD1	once	CASSTPRGQGTYGYTF	TGTGCCAGCAGCACCCCTAGGGGACAGGGGACCTATGGCTACACCTTC
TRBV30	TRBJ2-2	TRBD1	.	CAWSLRGQNTGELFF	TGTGCCTGGAGTCTCAGGGGGCAAAACACCGGGGAGCTGTTTTTT
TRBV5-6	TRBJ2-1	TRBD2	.	CASSLAGVGSYNEQFF	TGTGCCAGCAGCTTAGCGGGAGTAGGCTCCTACAATGAGCAGTTCTTC
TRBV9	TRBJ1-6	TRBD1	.	CASSVRGQPLHF	TGTGCCAGCAGCGTAAGGGGGCAGCCCCTCCACTTT
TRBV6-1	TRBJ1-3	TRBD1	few	CASSVRTGKEDTIYF	TGTGCCAGCAGTGTCCGGACAGGGAAAGAGGACACCATATATTTT
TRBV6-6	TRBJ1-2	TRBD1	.	CASFDRARYGYTF	TGTGCCAGCTTTGACAGGGCTCGGTATGGCTACACCTTC
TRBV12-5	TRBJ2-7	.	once	CASGLAYGYEQYF	TGCGCTAGTGGTTTGGCCTACGGCTACGAGCAGTACTTC
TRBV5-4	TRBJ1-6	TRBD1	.	CASSFAQGGGSPLHF	TGTGCCAGCAGCTTCGCACAGGGGGGGGGTTCACCCCTCCACTTT
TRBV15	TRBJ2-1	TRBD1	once	CATSNRDRHNEQFF	TGTGCCACCAGCAACCGGGACAGACACAATGAGCAGTTCTTC
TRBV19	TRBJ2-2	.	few	CASSPGAMIGELFF	TGTGCCAGTAGCCCGGGAGCGATGATCGGGGAGCTGTTTTTT
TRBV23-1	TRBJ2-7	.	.	CASSLSRDTYEQYF	TGCGCCAGCAGTCTCTCCCGGGACACCTACGAGCAGTACTTC
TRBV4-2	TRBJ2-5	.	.	CASSQGGQGGQETQYF	TGTGCCAGCAGCCAAGGGGGGCAGGGGGGACAAGAGACCCAGTACTTC
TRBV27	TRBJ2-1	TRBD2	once	CASSLWGAPGLAEHNEQFF	TGTGCCAGCAGTTTATGGGGAGCACCGGGACTAGCGGAACACAATGAGCAGTTCTTC
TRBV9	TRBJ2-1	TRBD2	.	CASSFHASGVYNEQFF	TGTGCCAGCAGCTTCCACGCTAGCGGGGTTTACAATGAGCAGTTCTTC
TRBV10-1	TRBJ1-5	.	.	CASSPQTNRTPSNQPQHF	TGCGCCAGCAGTCCGCAAACCAATAGGACACCGAGCAATCAGCCCCAGCATTTT
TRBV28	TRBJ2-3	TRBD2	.	CASRSGGRAFYTQYF	TGTGCCAGCAGGTCTGGCGGGAGGGCGTTCTATACGCAGTATTTT
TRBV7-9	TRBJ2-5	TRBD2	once	CASSFSGGETQYF	TGTGCCAGCAGCTTCAGCGGGGGAGAGACCCAGTACTTC
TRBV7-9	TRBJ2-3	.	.	CASSPGRDRWTDTQYF	TGTGCCAGCAGCCCCGGCCGGGATCGGTGGACAGATACGCAGTATTTT
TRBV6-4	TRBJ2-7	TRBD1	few	CASPRGRGRGQYF	TGTGCCAGCCCTCGGGGTAGGGGGCGAGGGCAGTACTTC
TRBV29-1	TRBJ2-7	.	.	CSVGVTGYGQYF	TGCAGCGTTGGGGTCACAGGGTACGGACAGTACTTC
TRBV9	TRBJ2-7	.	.	CASSVEGGLPNEQYF	TGTGCCAGCAGCGTAGAAGGGGGTCTTCCCAACGAGCAGTACTTC
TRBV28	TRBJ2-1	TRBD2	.	CASSLRASGRAYEQFF	TGTGCCAGCAGTTTAAGGGCTAGCGGGAGGGCCTATGAGCAGTTCTTC
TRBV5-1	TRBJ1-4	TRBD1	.	CASSLDGTENEKLFF	TGCGCCAGCAGCTTGGACGGGACAGAAAATGAAAAACTGTTTTTT
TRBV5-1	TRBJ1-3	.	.	CASSPTTGLGFSGNTIYF	TGCGCCAGCAGCCCTACAACAGGGCTGGGATTCTCTGGAAACACCATATATTTT
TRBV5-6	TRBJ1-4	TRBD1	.	CASSSDRGNEKLFF	TGTGCCAGCAGCTCAGACAGGGGAAATGAAAAACTGTTTTTT
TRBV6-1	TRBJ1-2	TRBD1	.	CASTGQGVAGYGYTF	TGTGCCAGCACCGGACAGGGAGTGGCGGGCTATGGCTACACCTTC
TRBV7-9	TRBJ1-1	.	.	CASSLEPLGAFF	TGTGCCAGCAGCTTAGAACCCCTCGGAGCTTTCTTT
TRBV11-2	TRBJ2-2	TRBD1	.	CASSLPGTGGTGELFF	TGTGCCAGCAGCTTACCGGGGACAGGGGGCACCGGGGAGCTGTTTTTT